Listed below are T cell receptor beta chains from one sample, sequenced in a study of Graves' ophthalmopathy and Graves' hyperthyroidism. TCRdb recomputed calls from the multiplex PCR reads with MiXCR, one row per CDR3 protein. In the table there are around 1.1 million distinct CDR3 sequences, about 40% of which are singletons. Sequenced sample: peripheral blood or thyroid tissue (not recorded which). The receptors were gathered from an adult man with Graves' hyperthyroidism. CDR3s include the opening cysteine and the closing phenylalanine or tryptophan. The D gene is left open where the match is weak. The listing skips clone size in some rows; elsewhere it reads once, few, many or a size class.

>-|TRBV7-2|-|TRBJ2-6
CASSLVAESGANVLTF
TGTGCCAGCAGCTTAGTAGCCGAGTCTGGGGCCAACGTCCTGACTTTC
>TRBD2|TRBV20-1|many|TRBJ2-7
CSAPLADRYEQYF
TGCAGTGCACCGCTAGCGGATCGATACGAGCAGTACTTC
>-|TRBV6-5|-|TRBJ2-7
CASSYSTPTLGDEQYF
TGTGCCAGCAGTTACTCGACTCCAACACTCGGCGACGAGCAGTACTTC
>TRBD1|TRBV7-2|many|TRBJ2-5
CASSLARLGQGQETQYF
TGTGCCAGCAGCTTAGCGCGATTGGGACAGGGACAAGAGACCCAGTACTTC
>-|TRBV7-2|few|TRBJ1-2
CASSFGGGGGGYTF
TGTGCCAGCAGCTTTGGGGGGGGGGGAGGAGGCTACACCTTC
>TRBD2|TRBV11-2|many|TRBJ2-2
CASSFTSGRALAGELFF
TGTGCCAGCAGCTTCACTAGCGGGAGGGCCTTGGCCGGGGAGCTGTTTTTT
>-|TRBV15|-|TRBJ1-6
CATSRSTLGGSPLHF
TGTGCCACCAGCAGATCGACACTTGGGGGTTCACCCCTCCACTTT
>-|TRBV30|few|TRBJ1-1
CAWSVRGAEAFF
TGTGCCTGGAGTGTACGAGGCGCGGAAGCTTTCTTT
>TRBD1|TRBV20-1|-|TRBJ1-5
CSARDFGTGSNQPQHF
TGCAGTGCTAGAGATTTCGGGACAGGAAGCAATCAGCCCCAGCATTTT
>TRBD1|TRBV20-1|few|TRBJ2-7
CSADRDRGPGSYEQYF
TGCAGTGCTGACCGGGACAGGGGGCCGGGATCCTACGAGCAGTACTTC
>TRBD1|TRBV2|many|TRBJ1-6
CASSRNTGTGVSPLHF
TGTGCCAGCAGTCGAAACACCGGGACAGGGGTTTCACCCCTCCACTTT
>-|TRBV7-3|many|TRBJ2-5
CASSFERSETQYF
TGTGCCAGCAGCTTTGAAAGGAGTGAGACCCAGTACTTC
>-|TRBV20-1|many|TRBJ1-1
CSARPMIEAFF
TGCAGTGCTAGGCCAATGATTGAAGCTTTCTTT
>-|TRBV7-9|-|TRBJ1-1
CASSVILYTEAFF
TGTGCCAGCAGCGTTATACTCTACACTGAAGCTTTCTTT
>-|TRBV7-9|-|TRBJ1-4
CASSSISSRENEKLFF
TGTGCCAGCAGCTCAATTAGCAGTAGGGAGAATGAAAAACTGTTTTTT
>-|TRBV13|many|TRBJ1-1
CASSPPRGRTEAFF
TGTGCCAGCAGCCCACCCCGCGGGAGAACTGAAGCTTTCTTT
>-|TRBV29-1|many|TRBJ2-5
CSVERAEGTQYF
TGCAGCGTTGAACGGGCCGAGGGGACCCAGTACTTC
>TRBD1|TRBV29-1|many|TRBJ1-1
CSVVGQAPLNTEAFF
TGCAGCGTTGTAGGACAGGCCCCCTTGAACACTGAAGCTTTCTTT
>TRBD1|TRBV6-5|few|TRBJ2-5
CASSYSITDRAGTQYF
TGTGCCAGCAGTTACTCGATCACGGACAGGGCGGGGACCCAGTACTTC
>-|TRBV19|-|TRBJ2-3
CASSIEGFNTDTQYF
TGTGCCAGTAGTATAGAGGGCTTCAACACAGATACGCAGTATTTT
>TRBD1|TRBV12-3/TRBV12-4|-|TRBJ2-7
CASSRSGQGGTGEQYF
TGTGCCAGCAGCCGATCGGGACAGGGAGGAACCGGGGAGCAGTACTTC
>-|TRBV12-3/TRBV12-4|few|TRBJ1-1
CASSFIAGGGVVTEAFF
TGTGCCAGCAGTTTTATTGCTGGTGGGGGCGTTGTCACTGAAGCTTTCTTT
>-|TRBV4-1|-|TRBJ1-2
CASSPPFGVQNYGYTF
TGCGCCAGCAGCCCCCCCTTTGGAGTACAGAACTATGGCTACACCTTC
>TRBD1|TRBV20-1|many|TRBJ2-5
CSAPGQGRTQYF
TGCAGTGCTCCAGGACAGGGGAGGACCCAGTACTTC
>-|TRBV6-5|many|TRBJ1-1
CASSRPGRTEAFF
TGTGCCAGCAGTCGACCTGGGAGGACTGAAGCTTTCTTT
>TRBD1|TRBV19|many|TRBJ1-5
CASRNDRGGQPQHF
TGTGCCAGTAGGAACGACAGGGGTGGTCAGCCCCAGCATTTT
>-|TRBV6-1|few|TRBJ1-1
CASSEGTTGSLITEAFF
TGTGCCAGCAGTGAAGGGACGACAGGCTCCCTAATAACTGAAGCTTTCTTT
>TRBD1|TRBV5-8|-|TRBJ1-5
CASSRYGGTGDPSNQPQHF
TGTGCCAGCAGCCGATACGGTGGGACAGGGGACCCTAGCAATCAGCCCCAGCATTTT
>TRBD2|TRBV7-9|-|TRBJ2-5
CASSTSSGQRSQETQYF
TGTGCCAGCAGCACGTCTAGCGGGCAGAGGAGCCAAGAGACCCAGTACTTC
>-|TRBV19|-|TRBJ2-7
CASSMGCYEQYF
TGTGCAAGTAGTATGGGATGCTACGAGCAGTACTTC
>TRBD2|TRBV20-1|many|TRBJ2-5
CSASRPSGVQETQYF
TGCAGTGCTAGTCGTCCTAGCGGGGTCCAAGAGACCCAGTACTTC
>-|TRBV9|many|TRBJ2-5
CASSVGSGAGETQYF
TGTGCCAGCAGCGTAGGCTCAGGGGCGGGAGAGACCCAGTACTTC
>-|TRBV12-3/TRBV12-4|many|TRBJ2-5
CASSLRAEGTQYF
TGTGCCAGCAGTTTGAGGGCGGAAGGGACCCAGTACTTC
>TRBD1|TRBV27|-|TRBJ1-2
CASSLHRGYGYTF
TGTGCCAGCAGTTTACACAGGGGCTATGGCTACACCTTC
>TRBD1|TRBV2|-|TRBJ1-2
CASVEGQGDGYTF
TGTGCCAGCGTTGAGGGACAGGGGGATGGCTACACCTTC
>-|TRBV7-6|many|TRBJ2-7
CASSLGVLGASYEQYF
TGTGCCAGCAGCTTAGGGGTGCTAGGTGCCTCCTACGAGCAGTACTTC
>-|TRBV7-9|many|TRBJ2-7
CASSSTRIGYEQYF
TGTGCCAGCAGCTCCACGAGGATAGGTTACGAGCAGTACTTC
>TRBD1|TRBV4-1|many|TRBJ2-5
CASSLAWDSQETQYF
TGCGCCAGCAGCCTAGCATGGGACAGCCAAGAGACCCAGTACTTC
>TRBD2|TRBV29-1|many|TRBJ2-5
CSVEGGGRALETQYF
TGCAGCGTTGAAGGGGGCGGGAGGGCCTTGGAGACCCAGTACTTC
>TRBD2|TRBV12-3/TRBV12-4|-|TRBJ2-5
CASSWSGRGTQYF
TGTGCCAGCAGTTGGAGCGGGAGGGGCACCCAGTACTTC
>TRBD1|TRBV27|few|TRBJ1-1
CASSLRQGPSAFF
TGTGCCAGCAGTCTCAGACAGGGGCCTTCGGCTTTCTTT
>TRBD1|TRBV5-1|many|TRBJ1-1
CASSYETGTEAAFF
TGCGCCAGCAGCTACGAAACTGGGACAGAGGCAGCTTTCTTT
>-|TRBV28|-|TRBJ1-2
CASSFPASRGNGYTF
TGTGCCAGCAGTTTTCCCGCATCCAGGGGCAATGGCTACACCTTC
>TRBD1|TRBV7-2|-|TRBJ2-7
CASSDGQGASEQYF
TGTGCCAGCAGCGACGGACAGGGGGCGAGCGAGCAGTACTTC
>-|TRBV29-1|many|TRBJ2-5
CSADSRGNQETQYF
TGCAGCGCAGACAGCCGGGGAAACCAAGAGACCCAGTACTTC
>-|TRBV2|-|TRBJ1-5
CASSLLSRGYNQPQHF
TGTGCCAGCAGTTTACTTAGCAGGGGATACAATCAGCCCCAGCATTTT
>-|TRBV25-1|-|TRBJ1-6
CASSARETAGSYHSPLHF
TGTGCCAGCAGTGCTAGAGAAACGGCAGGGTCATATCATTCACCCCTCCACTTT
>-|TRBV7-9|many|TRBJ1-2
CASSPMGEGSNYGYTF
TGTGCCAGCAGCCCTATGGGGGAGGGAAGCAACTATGGCTACACCTTC
>-|TRBV5-1|-|TRBJ2-5
CASSLAGLAGGTQYF
TGCGCCAGCAGCTTGGCCGGACTTGCCGGCGGGACCCAGTACTTC
>-|TRBV7-3|many|TRBJ1-5
CASSLTTDSTQHF
TGTGCCAGCAGCTTAACGACGGACAGTACCCAGCATTTT
>TRBD1|TRBV2|few|TRBJ2-7
CATRRGQGVYEQYF
TGTGCCACCCGAAGGGGACAGGGGGTATACGAGCAGTACTTC
>-|TRBV9|-|TRBJ2-7
CASSVEVNPYEQYF
TGTGCCAGCAGCGTAGAGGTTAATCCCTACGAGCAGTACTTC
>-|TRBV10-2|few|TRBJ1-6
CASSELWDSRDSPLHF
TGCGCCAGCAGTGAGTTGTGGGATTCGAGGGATTCACCCCTCCACTTT
>TRBD2|TRBV29-1|-|TRBJ2-3
CSVEGLAGGPTDTQYF
TGCAGCGTTGAAGGCCTAGCGGGAGGGCCCACAGATACGCAGTATTTT